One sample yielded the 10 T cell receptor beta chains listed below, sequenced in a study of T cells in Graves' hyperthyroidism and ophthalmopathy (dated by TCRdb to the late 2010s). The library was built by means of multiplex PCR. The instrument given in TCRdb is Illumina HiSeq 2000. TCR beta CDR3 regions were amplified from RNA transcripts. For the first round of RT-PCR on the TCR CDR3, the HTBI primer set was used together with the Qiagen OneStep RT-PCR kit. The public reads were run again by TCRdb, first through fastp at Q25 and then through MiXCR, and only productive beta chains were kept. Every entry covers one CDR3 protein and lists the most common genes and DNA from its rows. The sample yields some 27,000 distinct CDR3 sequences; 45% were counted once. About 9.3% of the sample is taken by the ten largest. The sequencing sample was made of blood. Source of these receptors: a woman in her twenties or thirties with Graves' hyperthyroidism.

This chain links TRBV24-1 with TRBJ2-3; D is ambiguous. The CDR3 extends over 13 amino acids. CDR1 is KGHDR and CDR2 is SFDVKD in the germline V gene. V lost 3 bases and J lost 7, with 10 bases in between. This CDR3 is CATSDDATYTQYF. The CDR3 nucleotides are TGTGCCACCAGTGATGACGCCACCTATACGCAGTATTTT.

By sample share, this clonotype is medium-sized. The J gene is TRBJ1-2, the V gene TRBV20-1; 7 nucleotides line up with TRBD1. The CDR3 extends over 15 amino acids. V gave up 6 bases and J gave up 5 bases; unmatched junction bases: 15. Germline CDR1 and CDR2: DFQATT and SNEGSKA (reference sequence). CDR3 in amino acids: CSATRDSSGLYGYTF. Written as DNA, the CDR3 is TGCAGTGCAACTAGGGACAGCTCGGGGCTATATGGCTACACCTTC.

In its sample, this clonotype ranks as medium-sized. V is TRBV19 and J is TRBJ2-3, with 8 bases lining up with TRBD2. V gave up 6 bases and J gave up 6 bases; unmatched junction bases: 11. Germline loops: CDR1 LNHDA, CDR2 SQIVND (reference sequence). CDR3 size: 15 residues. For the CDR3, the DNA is TGTGCCAGTAGCGGAGGACTAGCCCGAGTCGATACGCAGTATTTT. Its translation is CASSGGLARVDTQYF.

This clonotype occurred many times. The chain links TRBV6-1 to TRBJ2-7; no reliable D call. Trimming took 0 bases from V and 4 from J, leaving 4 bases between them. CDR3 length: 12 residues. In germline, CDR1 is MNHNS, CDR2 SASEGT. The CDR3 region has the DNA TGTGCCAGCAGTGAAGCGGAATACGAGCAGTACTTC. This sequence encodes CASSEAEYEQYF.

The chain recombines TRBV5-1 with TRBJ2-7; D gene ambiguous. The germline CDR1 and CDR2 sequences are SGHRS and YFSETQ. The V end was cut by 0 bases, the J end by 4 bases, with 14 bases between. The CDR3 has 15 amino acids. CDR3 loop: CASSLEGGNIYEQYF. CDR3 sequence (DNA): TGCGCCAGCAGCTTGGAAGGCGGAAACATTTACGAGCAGTACTTC. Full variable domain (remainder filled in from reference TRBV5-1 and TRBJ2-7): KAGVTQTPRYLIKTRGQQVTLSCSPISGHRSVSWYQQTPGQGLQFLFEYFSETQRNKGNFPGRFSGRQFSNSRSEMNVSTLELGDSALYLCASSLEGGNIYEQYFGPGTRLTVT.

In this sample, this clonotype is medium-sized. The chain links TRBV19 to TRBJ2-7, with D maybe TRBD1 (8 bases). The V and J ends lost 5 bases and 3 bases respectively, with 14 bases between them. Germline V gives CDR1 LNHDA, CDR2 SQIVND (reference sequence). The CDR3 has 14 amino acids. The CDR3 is CASSFTGGDYEQYF. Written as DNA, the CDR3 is TGTGCCAGTAGTTTTACAGGGGGGGACTACGAGCAGTACTTC.

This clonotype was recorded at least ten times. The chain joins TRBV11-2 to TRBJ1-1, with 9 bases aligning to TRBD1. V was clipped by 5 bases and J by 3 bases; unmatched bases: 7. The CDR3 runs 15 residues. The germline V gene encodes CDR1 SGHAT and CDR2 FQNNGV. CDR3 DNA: TGTGCCAGCAGCAGGGGACAGGGCTGGGACACTGAAGCTTTCTTT. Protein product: CASSRGQGWDTEAFF. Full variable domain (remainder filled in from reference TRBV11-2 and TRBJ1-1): EAGVAQSPRYKIIEKRQSVAFWCNPISGHATLYWYQQILGQGPKLLIQFQNNGVVDDSQLPKDRFSAERLKGVDSTLKIQPAKLEDSAVYLCASSRGQGWDTEAFFGQGTRLTVV.

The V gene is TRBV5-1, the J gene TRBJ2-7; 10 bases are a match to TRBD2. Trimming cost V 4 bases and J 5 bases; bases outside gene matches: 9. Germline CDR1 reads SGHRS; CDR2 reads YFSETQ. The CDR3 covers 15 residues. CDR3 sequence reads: CASSPGPLAGDEQYF. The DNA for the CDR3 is TGCGCCAGCAGCCCCGGCCCCCTAGCGGGAGACGAGCAGTACTTC.

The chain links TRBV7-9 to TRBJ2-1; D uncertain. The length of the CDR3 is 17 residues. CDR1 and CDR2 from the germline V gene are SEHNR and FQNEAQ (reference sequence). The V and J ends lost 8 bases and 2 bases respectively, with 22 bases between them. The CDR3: CASSEISGRATYNEQFF. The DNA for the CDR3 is TGTGCCAGCTCCGAGATTTCTGGCCGGGCCACCTACAATGAGCAGTTCTTC.

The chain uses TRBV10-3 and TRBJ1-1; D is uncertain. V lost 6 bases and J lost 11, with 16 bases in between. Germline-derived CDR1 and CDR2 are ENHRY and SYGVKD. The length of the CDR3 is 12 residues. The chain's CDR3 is CAISPGLAGAFF. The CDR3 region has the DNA TGTGCCATCAGCCCTGGACTAGCGGGGGCTTTCTTT.